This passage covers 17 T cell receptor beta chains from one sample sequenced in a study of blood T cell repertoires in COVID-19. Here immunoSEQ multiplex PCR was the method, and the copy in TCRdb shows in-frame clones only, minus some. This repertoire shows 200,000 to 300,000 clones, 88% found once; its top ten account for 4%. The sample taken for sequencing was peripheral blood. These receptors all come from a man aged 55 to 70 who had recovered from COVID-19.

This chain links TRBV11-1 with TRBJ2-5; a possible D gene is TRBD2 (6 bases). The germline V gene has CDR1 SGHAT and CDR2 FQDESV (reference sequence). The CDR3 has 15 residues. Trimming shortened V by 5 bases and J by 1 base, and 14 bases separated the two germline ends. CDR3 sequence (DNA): TGTGCCAGCAGCCCACTGTTAGCGGTCCAAGAGACCCAGTACTTC. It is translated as CASSPLLAVQETQYF.

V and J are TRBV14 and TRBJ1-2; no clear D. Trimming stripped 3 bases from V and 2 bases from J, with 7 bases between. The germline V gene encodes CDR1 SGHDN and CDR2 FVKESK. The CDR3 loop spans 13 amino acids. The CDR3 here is CASSQQTNYGYTF. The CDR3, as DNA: TGTGCCAGCAGCCAGCAAACAAACTATGGCTACACCTTC.

The CDR3 DNA reads TGTGCCAGCAGTGAATCCCTCTCGGACAGGATTTTAGGCAATCAGCCCCAGCATTTT. Its translation: CASSESLSDRILGNQPQHF. This chain connects TRBV2 to TRBJ1-5, with 7 bases lining up with TRBD1. Germline loops: CDR1 SNHLY, CDR2 FYNNEI. There are 19 residues in the CDR3. The trim removed 2 bases at V and 2 bases at J, leaving 15 bases unmatched.

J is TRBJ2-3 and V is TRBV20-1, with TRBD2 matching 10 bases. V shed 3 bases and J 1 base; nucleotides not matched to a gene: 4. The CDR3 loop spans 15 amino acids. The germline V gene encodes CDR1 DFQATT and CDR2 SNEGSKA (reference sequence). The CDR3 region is CSASLAGGRTDTQYF. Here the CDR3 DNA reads TGCAGTGCTAGTTTAGCGGGGGGCCGCACAGATACGCAGTATTTT.

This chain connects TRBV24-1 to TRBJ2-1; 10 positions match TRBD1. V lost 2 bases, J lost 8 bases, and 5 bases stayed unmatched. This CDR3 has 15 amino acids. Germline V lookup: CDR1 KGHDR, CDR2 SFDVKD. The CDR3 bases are TGTGCCACCAGTGATTCGACGACAGGGGGCGATGAGCAGTTCTTC. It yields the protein CATSDSTTGGDEQFF.

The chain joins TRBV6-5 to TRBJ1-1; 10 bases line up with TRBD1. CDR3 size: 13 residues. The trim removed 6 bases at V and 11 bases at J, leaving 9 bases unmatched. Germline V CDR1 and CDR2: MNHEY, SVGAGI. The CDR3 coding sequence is TGTGCCAGCAGCCGACAGGGGGCGCAGGTTGCTTTCTTT. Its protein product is CASSRQGAQVAFF.

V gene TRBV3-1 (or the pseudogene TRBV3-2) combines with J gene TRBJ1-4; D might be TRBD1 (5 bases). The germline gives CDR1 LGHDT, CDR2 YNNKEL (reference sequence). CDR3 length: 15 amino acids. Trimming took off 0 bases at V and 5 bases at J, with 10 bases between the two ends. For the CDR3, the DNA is TGTGCCAGCAGCCAAGAGGGGGGACTCAATGAAAAACTGTTTTTT. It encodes CASSQEGGLNEKLFF.

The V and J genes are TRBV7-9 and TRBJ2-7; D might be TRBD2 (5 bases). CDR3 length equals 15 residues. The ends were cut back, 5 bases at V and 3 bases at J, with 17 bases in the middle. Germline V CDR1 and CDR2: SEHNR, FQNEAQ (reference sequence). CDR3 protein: CASSPPTRDYYEQYF. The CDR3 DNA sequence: TGTGCCAGCAGCCCACCTACTAGAGACTACTACGAGCAGTACTTC.

Here the CDR3 reads CASSSVLAYSTDTQYF. CDR3 DNA sequence: TGTGCCAGCAGCTCCGTTCTAGCCTACAGCACAGATACGCAGTATTTT. V gene TRBV7-8 combines with J gene TRBJ2-3; possible D gene TRBD2, 5 bases. The germline CDR1 and CDR2 sequences are SGHVS and FQNEAQ. The CDR3 extends over 16 amino acids. V lost 4 bases and J lost 0, with 14 bases in between.

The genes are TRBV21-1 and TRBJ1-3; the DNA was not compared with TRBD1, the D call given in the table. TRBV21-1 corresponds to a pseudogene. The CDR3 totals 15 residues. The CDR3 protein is CASSKDRDSGNTIYF. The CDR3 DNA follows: TGTGCCAGCAGCAAAGACAGGGACTCTGGAAACACCATATATTTT.

The CDR3 loop is CSASGRYRGTGELFF. The CDR3 coding sequence is TGCAGTGCTAGTGGGCGGTACAGGGGGACCGGGGAGCTGTTTTTT. J is TRBJ2-2 and V is TRBV20-1; 8 nucleotides agree with TRBD1. CDR3 length equals 15 residues. Looked up from germline, CDR1 is DFQATT and CDR2 is SNEGSKA (reference sequence). The ends lost 3 bases at V and 5 bases at J; junction bases unmatched: 8.

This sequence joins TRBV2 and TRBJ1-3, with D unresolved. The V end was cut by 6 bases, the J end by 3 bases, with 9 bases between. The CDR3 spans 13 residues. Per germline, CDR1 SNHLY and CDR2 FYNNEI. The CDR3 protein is CASSRSNGNTIYF. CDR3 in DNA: TGTGCCAGCAGCCGTTCTAATGGAAACACCATATATTTT.

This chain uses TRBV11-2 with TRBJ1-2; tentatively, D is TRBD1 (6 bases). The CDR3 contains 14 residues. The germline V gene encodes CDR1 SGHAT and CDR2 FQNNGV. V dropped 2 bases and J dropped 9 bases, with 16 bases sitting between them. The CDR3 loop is CASSLIGGSRSYTF. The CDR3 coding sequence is TGTGCCAGCAGCTTAATTGGGGGCTCGAGGAGCTACACCTTC.

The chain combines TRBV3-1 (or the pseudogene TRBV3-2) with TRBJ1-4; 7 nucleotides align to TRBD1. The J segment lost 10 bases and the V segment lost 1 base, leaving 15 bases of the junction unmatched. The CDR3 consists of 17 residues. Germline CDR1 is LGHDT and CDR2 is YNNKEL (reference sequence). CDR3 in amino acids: CASSQVLGGIAGGKLFF. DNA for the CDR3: TGTGCCAGCAGCCAAGTTTTAGGGGGCATTGCAGGGGGAAAACTGTTTTTT.

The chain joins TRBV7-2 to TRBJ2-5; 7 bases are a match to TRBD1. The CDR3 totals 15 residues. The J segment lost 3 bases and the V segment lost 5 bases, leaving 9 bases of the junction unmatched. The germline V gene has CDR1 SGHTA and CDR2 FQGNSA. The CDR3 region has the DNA TGTGCCAGCAGCCCTCTCTTGACAGGGAAAGAGACCCAGTACTTC. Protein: CASSPLLTGKETQYF.

The CDR3 DNA follows: TGTGCCAGCAGCCGGGACAGTTTGACCTACGAGCAGTACTTC. Residues: CASSRDSLTYEQYF. V and J are TRBV27 and TRBJ2-7; 7 nucleotides align to TRBD1. Trimming cost V 6 bases and J 2 bases; bases outside gene matches: 7. Germline lookup yields CDR1 MNHEY and CDR2 SMNVEV (reference sequence). The CDR3 has 14 residues.

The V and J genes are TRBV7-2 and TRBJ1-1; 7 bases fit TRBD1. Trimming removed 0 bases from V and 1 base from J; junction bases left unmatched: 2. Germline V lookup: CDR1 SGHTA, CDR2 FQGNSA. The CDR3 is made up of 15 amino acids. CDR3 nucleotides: TGTGCCAGCAGCTTAGCCCAGGGGGGGAACACTGAAGCTTTCTTT. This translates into CASSLAQGGNTEAFF.